This T cell receptor beta chain was observed in a study of CD8+CD57+ T cells in acquired aplastic anemia. Study in general: Sorted CD4+ and CD8+ cell DNA averaged roughly 3 ug. General study results and limits: Some 29 CD8+ CDR3 sequences were shared between patients and controls.

Germline trimming cut 10 bases from V and 5 bases from J; bases unmatched to any gene: 24. The CDR3 has 19 residues. Researchers used genomic DNA as the template to profile TCR beta VDJ and CDR3. MiXCR, run by TCRdb on the reads, gives a single entry per CDR3 protein. The table has some 200,000 distinct CDR3 sequences, around half seen once; the top ten hold around 9.7%. At least ten counts were recorded for this clonotype. Its antigen remains unknown. Those patients picked for sequencing had displayed CD8+CD57+ cell expansion on flow cytometry. Blood was sampled before the patients had received any therapy.

The sequence was obtained from a human donor with aplastic anemia. Sequenced material: sorted CD4+, CD8+, or CD8+CD57+ T cells (not recorded which) from PBMCs. V and J are TRBV12-3 or TRBV12-4 and TRBJ2-5; TRBD2 aligns across 11 bases. CDR3 amino acids: CATSTGRQTSGETRETQYF. The CDR3 nucleotides are TGTGCCACCTCTACGGGCAGACAGACTAGCGGGGAAACTCGGGAGACCCAGTACTTC.